Sequencing of this T cell receptor (beta chain) was carried out in a study of cytomegalovirus exposure and HLA in healthy donors. Turning to the study itself: From donors who were HLA-typed, an early data release held around 80 million unique TCRs. Overall study findings and caveats: Exclusion as indistinguishable affected some V segments, including TRBV6-2 and TRBV6-3. TCR beta V- and J-gene trimming was later associated with a missense DCLRE1C variant.

Primers for the PCR totalled 60 Vbeta and 13 Jbeta. Clones were sequenced by immunoSEQ multiplex PCR, and TCRdb holds only the in-frame ones, with some missing. Among tens of thousands of clones listed, around 73% were seen once. The length of the CDR3 is 14 residues. V shed 6 bases and J 8 bases; nucleotides not matched to a gene: 7. Germline-derived CDR1 and CDR2 are SNHLY and FYNNEI. Concerning this clone itself: The antigen is unknown.

The chain combines TRBV2 with TRBJ1-4; 9 bases fit TRBD1. This clonotype originated in a woman aged 40 to 50 in good health and CMV-seropositive. Input material: PBMCs. This CDR3 reads CASRGDRVVEKLFF. The CDR3, as DNA: TGTGCCAGCAGAGGGGACAGGGTGGTAGAAAAACTGTTTTTT. The full variable domain, rest sourced from reference TRBV2 and TRBJ1-4, is EPEVTQTPSHQVTQMGQEVILRCVPISNHLYFYWYRQILGQKVEFLVSFYNNEISEKSEIFDDQFSVERPDGSNFTLKIRSTKLEDSAMYFCASRGDRVVEKLFFGSGTQLSVL.